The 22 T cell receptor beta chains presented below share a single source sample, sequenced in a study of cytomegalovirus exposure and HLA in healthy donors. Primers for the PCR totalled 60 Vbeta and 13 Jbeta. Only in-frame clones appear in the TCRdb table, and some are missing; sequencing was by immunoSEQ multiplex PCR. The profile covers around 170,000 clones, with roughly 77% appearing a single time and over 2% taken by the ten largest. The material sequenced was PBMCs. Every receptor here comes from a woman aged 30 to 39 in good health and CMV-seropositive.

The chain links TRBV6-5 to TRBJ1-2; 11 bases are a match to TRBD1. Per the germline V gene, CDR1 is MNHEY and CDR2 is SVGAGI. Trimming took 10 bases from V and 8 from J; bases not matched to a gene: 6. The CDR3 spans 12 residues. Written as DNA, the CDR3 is TGTGCCACCATGGACAGGGGGCCCGGCTACACCTTC. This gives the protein CATMDRGPGYTF.

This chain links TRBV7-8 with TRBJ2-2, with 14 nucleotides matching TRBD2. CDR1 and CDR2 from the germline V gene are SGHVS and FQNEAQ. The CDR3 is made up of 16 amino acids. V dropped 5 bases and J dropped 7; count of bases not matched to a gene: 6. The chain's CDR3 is CASSPRTSGGNGELFF. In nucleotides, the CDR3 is TGTGCCAGCAGCCCCCGGACTAGCGGGGGGAACGGGGAGCTGTTTTTT.

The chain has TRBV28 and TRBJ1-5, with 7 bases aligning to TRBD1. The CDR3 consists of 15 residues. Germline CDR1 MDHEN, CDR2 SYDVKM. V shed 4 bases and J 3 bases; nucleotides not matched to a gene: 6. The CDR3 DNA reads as TGTGCCAGCAGTTCGTGGACAGGCCTCAATCAGCCCCAGCATTTT. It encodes CASSSWTGLNQPQHF.

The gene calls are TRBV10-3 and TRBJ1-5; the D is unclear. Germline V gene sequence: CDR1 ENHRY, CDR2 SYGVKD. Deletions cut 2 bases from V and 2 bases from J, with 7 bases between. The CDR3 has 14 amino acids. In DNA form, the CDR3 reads TGTGCCATCAGTGAGCGTGAGGGCAATCAGCCCCAGCATTTT. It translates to CAISEREGNQPQHF.

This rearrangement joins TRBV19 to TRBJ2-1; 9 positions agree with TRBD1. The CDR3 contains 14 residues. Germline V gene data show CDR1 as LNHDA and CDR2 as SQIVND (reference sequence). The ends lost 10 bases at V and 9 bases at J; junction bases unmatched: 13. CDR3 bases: TGTGCCACAAATCCGGGACAGGGCCCCCTTGAGCAGTTCTTC. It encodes CATNPGQGPLEQFF. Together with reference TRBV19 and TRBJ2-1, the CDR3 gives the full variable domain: DGGITQSPKYLFRKEGQNVTLSCEQNLNHDAMYWYRQDPGQGLRLIYYSQIVNDFQKGDIAEGYSVSREKKESFPLTVTSAQKNPTAFYLCATNPGQGPLEQFFGPGTRLTVL.

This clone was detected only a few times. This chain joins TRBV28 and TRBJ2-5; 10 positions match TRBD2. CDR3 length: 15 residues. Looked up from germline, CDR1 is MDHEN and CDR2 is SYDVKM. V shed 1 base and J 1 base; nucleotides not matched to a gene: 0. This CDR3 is CASSLLAGGQETQYF. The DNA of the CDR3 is TGTGCCAGCAGTTTATTAGCGGGGGGCCAAGAGACCCAGTACTTC.

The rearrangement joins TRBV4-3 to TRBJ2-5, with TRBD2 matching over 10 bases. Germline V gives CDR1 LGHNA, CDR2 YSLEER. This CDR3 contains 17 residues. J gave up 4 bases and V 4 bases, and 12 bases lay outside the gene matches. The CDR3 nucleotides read TGCGCCAGCAGCCGAGCTGTTGGGACTAGCGACGGAGAGACCCAGTACTTC. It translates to CASSRAVGTSDGETQYF.

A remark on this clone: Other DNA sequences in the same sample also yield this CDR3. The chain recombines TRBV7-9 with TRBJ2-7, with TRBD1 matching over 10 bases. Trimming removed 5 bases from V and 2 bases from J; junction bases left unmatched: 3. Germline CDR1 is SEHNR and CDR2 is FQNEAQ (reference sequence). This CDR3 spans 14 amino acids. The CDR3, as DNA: TGTGCCAGCAGCCTAGGACAGGGGGCCTACGAGCAGTACTTC. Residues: CASSLGQGAYEQYF.

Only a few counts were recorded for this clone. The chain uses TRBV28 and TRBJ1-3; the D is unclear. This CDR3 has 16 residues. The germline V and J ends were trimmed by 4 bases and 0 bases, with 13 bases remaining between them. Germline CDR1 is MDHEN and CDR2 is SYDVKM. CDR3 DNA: TGTGCCAGCAGTTCCCCCCGGGGAAACTCTGGAAACACCATATATTTT. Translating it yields CASSSPRGNSGNTIYF.

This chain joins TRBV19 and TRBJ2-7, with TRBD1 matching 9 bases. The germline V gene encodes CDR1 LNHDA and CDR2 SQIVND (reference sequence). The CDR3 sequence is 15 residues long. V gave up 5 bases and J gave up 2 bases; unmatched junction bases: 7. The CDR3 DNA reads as TGTGCCAGTAGTGCCGGGACAGGGACCACCTACGAGCAGTACTTC. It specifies CASSAGTGTTYEQYF. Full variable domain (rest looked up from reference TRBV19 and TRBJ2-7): DGGITQSPKYLFRKEGQNVTLSCEQNLNHDAMYWYRQDPGQGLRLIYYSQIVNDFQKGDIAEGYSVSREKKESFPLTVTSAQKNPTAFYLCASSAGTGTTYEQYFGPGTRLTVT.

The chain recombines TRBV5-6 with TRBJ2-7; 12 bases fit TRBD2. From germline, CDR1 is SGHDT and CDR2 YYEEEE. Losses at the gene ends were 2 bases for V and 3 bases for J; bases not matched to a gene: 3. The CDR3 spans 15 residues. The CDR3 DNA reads TGTGCCAGCAGCTTAGAGACTAGCGGGGGCTACGAGCAGTACTTC. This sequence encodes CASSLETSGGYEQYF.

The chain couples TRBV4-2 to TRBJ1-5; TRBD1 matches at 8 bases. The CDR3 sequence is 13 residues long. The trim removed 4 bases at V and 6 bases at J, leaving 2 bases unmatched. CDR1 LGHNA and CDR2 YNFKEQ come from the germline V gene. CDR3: CASSLDRGQPQHF. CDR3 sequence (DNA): TGTGCCAGCAGCCTCGACAGGGGTCAGCCCCAGCATTTT.

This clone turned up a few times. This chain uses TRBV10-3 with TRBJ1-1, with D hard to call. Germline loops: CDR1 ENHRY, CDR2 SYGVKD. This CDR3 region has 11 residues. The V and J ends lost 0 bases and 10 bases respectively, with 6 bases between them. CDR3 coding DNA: TGTGCCATCAGTGAGTCGACATCAGCTTTCTTT. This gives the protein CAISESTSAFF.

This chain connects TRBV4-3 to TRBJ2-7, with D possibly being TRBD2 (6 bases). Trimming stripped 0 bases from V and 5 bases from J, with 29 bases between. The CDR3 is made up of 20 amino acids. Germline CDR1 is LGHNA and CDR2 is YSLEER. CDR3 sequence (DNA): TGCGCCAGCAGCCAAGAAGGCCGCTACCGGAGGGGCAGCCACCCCCACGAGCAGTACTTC. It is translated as CASSQEGRYRRGSHPHEQYF.

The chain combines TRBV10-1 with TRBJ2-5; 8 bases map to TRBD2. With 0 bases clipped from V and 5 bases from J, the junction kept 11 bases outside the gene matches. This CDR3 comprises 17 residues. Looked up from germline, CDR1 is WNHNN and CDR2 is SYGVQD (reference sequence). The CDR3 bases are TGCGCCAGCAGTGAGTCTACCCCGCCTAGCGGGTCCGAGACCCAGTACTTC. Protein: CASSESTPPSGSETQYF.

CDR3 bases: TGTGCCACCAGCAGAGATTCATGGGAGGACGAGCAGTACTTC. Translating gives CATSRDSWEDEQYF. The rearrangement uses TRBV15 and TRBJ2-7, with a tentative D call TRBD2 (6 bases). Germline CDR1 reads LNHNV; CDR2 reads YYDKDF (reference sequence). V was trimmed by 0 bases and J by 5 bases, leaving 11 bases between them. The CDR3 spans 14 residues. Full variable domain (rest looked up from reference TRBV15 and TRBJ2-7): DAMVIQNPRYQVTQFGKPVTLSCSQTLNHNVMYWYQQKSSQAPKLLFHYYDKDFNNEADTPDNFQSRRPNTSFCFLDIRSPGLGDTAMYLCATSRDSWEDEQYFGPGTRLTVT.

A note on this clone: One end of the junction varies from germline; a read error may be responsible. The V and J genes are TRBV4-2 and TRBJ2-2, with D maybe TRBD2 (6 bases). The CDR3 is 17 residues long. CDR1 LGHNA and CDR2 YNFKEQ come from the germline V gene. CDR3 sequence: CASSHGARGVNTGELFF. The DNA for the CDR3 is TGTGCCAGCAGCCATGGGGCTCGCGGGGTAAACACTGGGGAGCTGTTTTTT.

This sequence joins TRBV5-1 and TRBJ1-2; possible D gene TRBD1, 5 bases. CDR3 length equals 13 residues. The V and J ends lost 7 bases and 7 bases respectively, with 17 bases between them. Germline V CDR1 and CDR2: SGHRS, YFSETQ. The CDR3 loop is CASGGGMDTGYTF. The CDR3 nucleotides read TGCGCCAGCGGGGGGGGGATGGATACTGGCTACACCTTC.

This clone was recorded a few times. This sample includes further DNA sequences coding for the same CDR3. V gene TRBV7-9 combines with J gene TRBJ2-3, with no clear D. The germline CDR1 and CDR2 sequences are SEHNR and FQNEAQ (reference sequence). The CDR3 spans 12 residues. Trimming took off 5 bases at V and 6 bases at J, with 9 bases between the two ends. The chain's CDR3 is CASSTFGDTQYF. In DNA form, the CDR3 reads TGTGCCAGCAGCACATTCGGGGATACGCAGTATTTT.

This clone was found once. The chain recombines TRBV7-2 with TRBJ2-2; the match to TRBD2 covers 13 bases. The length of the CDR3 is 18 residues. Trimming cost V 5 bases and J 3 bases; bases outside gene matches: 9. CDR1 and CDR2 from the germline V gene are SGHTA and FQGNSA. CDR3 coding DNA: TGTGCCAGCAGCCTCCCCGGGACTAGCGGGGCCTACACCGGGGAGCTGTTTTTT. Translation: CASSLPGTSGAYTGELFF.

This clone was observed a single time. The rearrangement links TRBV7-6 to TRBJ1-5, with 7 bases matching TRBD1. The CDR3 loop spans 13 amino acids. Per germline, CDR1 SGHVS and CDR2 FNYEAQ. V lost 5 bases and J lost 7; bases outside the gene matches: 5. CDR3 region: CASSPGGRQPQHF. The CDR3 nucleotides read TGTGCCAGCAGCCCAGGGGGTAGACAGCCCCAGCATTTT.

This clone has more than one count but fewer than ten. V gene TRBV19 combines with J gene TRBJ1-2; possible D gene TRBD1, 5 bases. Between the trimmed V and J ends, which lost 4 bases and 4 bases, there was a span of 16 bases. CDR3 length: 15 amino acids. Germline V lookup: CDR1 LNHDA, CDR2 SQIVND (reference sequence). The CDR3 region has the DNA TGTGCCAGTAGTACCTCTCAGGGCTCTGGCTATGGCTACACCTTC. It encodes CASSTSQGSGYGYTF.